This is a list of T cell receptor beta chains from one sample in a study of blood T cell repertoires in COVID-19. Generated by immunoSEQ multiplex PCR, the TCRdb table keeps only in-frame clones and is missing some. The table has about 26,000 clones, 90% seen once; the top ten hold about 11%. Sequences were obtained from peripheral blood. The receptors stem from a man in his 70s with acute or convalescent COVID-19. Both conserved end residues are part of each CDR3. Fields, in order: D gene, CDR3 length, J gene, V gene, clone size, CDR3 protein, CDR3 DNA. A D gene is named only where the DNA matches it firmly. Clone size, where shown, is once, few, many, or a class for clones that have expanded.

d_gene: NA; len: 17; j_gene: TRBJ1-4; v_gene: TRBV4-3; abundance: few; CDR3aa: CASSQDPPGGRSEKLFF; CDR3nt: TGCGCCAGCAGCCAAGATCCCCCCGGAGGAAGGAGTGAAAAACTGTTTTTT
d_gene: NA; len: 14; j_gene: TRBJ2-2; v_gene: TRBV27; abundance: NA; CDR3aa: CASSLVGATGELFF; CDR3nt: TGTGCCAGCAGTTTAGTAGGGGCGACCGGGGAGCTGTTTTTT
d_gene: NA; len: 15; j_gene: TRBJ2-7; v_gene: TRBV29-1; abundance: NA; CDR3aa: CSVALWERRGNEQYF; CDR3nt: TGCAGCGTGGCCTTGTGGGAGCGCCGGGGGAACGAGCAGTACTTC
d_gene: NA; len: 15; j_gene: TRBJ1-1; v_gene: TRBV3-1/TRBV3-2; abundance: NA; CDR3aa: CASSQQWGGNTEAFF; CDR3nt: TGTGCCAGCAGCCAACAATGGGGGGGGAACACTGAAGCTTTCTTT
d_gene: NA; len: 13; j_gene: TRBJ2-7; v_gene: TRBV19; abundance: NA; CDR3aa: CASSNDRGYEQYF; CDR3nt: TGTGCCAGTAGCAATGATAGGGGCTACGAGCAGTACTTC
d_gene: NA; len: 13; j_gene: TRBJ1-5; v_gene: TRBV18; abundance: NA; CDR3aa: CASSDSSNQPQHF; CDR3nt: TGTGCCAGCTCCGACAGTAGCAATCAGCCCCAGCATTTT
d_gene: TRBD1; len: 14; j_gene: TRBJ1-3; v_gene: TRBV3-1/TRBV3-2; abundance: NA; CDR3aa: CASSWDSSGNTIYF; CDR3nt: TGTGCCAGCAGCTGGGACAGCTCTGGAAACACCATATATTTT
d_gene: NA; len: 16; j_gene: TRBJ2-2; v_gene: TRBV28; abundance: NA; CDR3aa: CASSLLGLPNTGELFF; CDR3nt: TGTGCCAGCAGTTTATTGGGCTTACCGAACACCGGGGAGCTGTTTTTT
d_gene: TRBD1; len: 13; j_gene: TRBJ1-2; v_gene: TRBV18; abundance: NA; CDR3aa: CASSPRTGYGYTF; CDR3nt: TGTGCCAGCTCTCCTAGGACAGGGTATGGCTACACCTTC
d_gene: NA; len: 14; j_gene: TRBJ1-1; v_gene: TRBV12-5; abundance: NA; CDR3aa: CASGLVSGVREAFF; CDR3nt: TGTGCTAGTGGTTTGGTATCGGGGGTAAGGGAAGCTTTCTTT
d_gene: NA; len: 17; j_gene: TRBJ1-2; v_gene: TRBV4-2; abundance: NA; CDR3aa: CASSQDGGGYGSDGYTF; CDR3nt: TGTGCCAGCAGCCAAGATGGGGGAGGGTATGGGTCCGATGGCTACACCTTC
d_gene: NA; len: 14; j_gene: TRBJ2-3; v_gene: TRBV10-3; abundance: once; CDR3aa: CAISGGDLTDTQYF; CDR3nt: TGTGCCATCAGTGGGGGGGACCTCACAGATACGCAGTATTTT
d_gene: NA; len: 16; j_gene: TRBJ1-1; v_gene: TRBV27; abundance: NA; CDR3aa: CASRFRGSARDTEAFF; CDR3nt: TGTGCCAGCAGGTTCAGGGGCTCCGCCCGGGACACTGAAGCTTTCTTT